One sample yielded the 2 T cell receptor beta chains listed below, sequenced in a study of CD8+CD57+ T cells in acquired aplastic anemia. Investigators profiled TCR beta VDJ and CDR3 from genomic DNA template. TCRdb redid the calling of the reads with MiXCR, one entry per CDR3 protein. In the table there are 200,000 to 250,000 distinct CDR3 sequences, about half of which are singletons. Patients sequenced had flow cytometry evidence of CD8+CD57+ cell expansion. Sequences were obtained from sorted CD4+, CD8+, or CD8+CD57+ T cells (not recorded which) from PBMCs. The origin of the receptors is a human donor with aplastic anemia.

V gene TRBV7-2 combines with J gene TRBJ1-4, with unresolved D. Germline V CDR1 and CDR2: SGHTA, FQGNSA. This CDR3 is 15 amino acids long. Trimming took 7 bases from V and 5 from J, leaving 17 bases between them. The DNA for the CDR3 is TGTGCCAGCACCCAAAACGGCGTAAAAAATGAAAAACTGTTTTTT. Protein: CASTQNGVKNEKLFF.

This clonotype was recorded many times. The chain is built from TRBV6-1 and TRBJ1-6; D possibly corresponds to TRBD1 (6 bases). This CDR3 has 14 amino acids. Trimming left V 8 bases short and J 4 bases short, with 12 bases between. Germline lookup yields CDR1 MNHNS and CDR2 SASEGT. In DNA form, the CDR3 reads TGTGCCAGCGCTGGGGGCAGATATAATTCACCCCTCCACTTT. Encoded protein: CASAGGRYNSPLHF.